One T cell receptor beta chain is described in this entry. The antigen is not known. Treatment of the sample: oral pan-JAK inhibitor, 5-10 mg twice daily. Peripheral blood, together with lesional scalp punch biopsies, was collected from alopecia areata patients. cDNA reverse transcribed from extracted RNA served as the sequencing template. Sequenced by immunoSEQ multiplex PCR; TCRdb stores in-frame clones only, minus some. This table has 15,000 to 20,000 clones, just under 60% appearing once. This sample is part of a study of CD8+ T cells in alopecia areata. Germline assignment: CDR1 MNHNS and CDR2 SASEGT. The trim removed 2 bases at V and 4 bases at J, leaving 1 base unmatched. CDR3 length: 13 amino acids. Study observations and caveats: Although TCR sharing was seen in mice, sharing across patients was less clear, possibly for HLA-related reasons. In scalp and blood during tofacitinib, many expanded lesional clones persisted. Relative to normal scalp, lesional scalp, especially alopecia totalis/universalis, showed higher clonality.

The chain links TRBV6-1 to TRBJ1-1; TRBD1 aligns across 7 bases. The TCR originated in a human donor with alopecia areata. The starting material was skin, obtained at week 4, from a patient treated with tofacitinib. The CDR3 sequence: CASSERGPTEAFF. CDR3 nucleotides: TGTGCCAGCAGTGAAAGGGGGCCCACTGAAGCTTTCTTT.